These 10 T cell receptor beta chains share one sample of origin, sequenced in a study of T cell responses to AZD1222 COVID-19 vaccine. Sequenced by immunoSEQ multiplex PCR; TCRdb stores in-frame clones only, minus some. The repertoire holds 130,000 or so clones, 75% to 90% seen once, with around 10% in the top ten. Specimen: peripheral blood, collected on day 0 of MenACWY control vaccination. The receptors originated from an adult in good health.

This chain joins TRBV1 and TRBJ1-1. TRBV1 constitutes a pseudogene. CDR3 length: 16 residues. DNA of the CDR3: TGCACCAGCAGCTTTGGAGAGTCGCGCCAGAACACTGAAGCTTTCTTT. Protein product: CTSSFGESRQNTEAFF.

On this clone itself: Other DNA sequences in the sample encode the same CDR3. The chain links TRBV5-4 to TRBJ2-7; D is undetermined. Germline V gives CDR1 SGHNT, CDR2 YYREEE (reference sequence). This CDR3 spans 11 amino acids. With 3 bases removed from V and 2 bases from J, the gap between germline ends came to 3 bases. In nucleotides, the CDR3 is TGTGCCAGCAGCTCCGCCTACGAGCAGTACTTC. Translating it yields CASSSAYEQYF.

This chain links TRBV7-8 with TRBJ2-7; 9 bases are a match to TRBD2. Germline-derived CDR1 and CDR2 are SGHVS and FQNEAQ. This CDR3 has 15 residues. After removal of 6 bases from V and 1 base from J, the junction contained 7 bases not matched to a gene. The CDR3 reads CASSVKREASYEQYF. The CDR3 region has the DNA TGTGCCAGCAGTGTTAAGCGGGAGGCTTCCTACGAGCAGTACTTC.

This clone was seen only a few times. The chain combines TRBV2 with TRBJ1-5; 7 nucleotides line up with TRBD1. The CDR3 has 14 amino acids. Germline V gene lookup returns CDR1 SNHLY and CDR2 FYNNEI. The V segment lost 5 bases and the J segment 1 base; nucleotides outside the gene matches: 2. The CDR3 bases are TGTGCCAGCAGTTGGGACAGCAGCAATCAGCCCCAGCATTTT. Translation: CASSWDSSNQPQHF.

V is TRBV18 and J is TRBJ1-1; no clear D gene. Germline V lookup: CDR1 KGHSH, CDR2 LQKENI. The CDR3 spans 15 residues. Trimming cost V 1 base and J 1 base, with 10 bases left between them. CDR3 protein: CASSPRNGPNTEAFF. CDR3 DNA: TGTGCCAGCTCACCACGGAACGGCCCGAACACTGAAGCTTTCTTT. The complete variable domain, with remaining parts taken from reference TRBV18 and TRBJ1-1, reads NAGVMQNPRHLVRRRGQEARLRCSPMKGHSHVYWYRQLPEEGLKFMVYLQKENIIDESGMPKERFSAEFPKEGPSILRIQQVVRGDSAAYFCASSPRNGPNTEAFFGQGTRLTVV.

The chain links TRBV2 to TRBJ2-7; 9 bases line up with TRBD1. V shed 6 bases and J 6 bases; nucleotides not matched to a gene: 9. Germline lookup yields CDR1 SNHLY and CDR2 FYNNEI. This CDR3 is 14 amino acids long. The CDR3 sequence is CASSYTGGLGEQYF. DNA for the CDR3: TGTGCCAGCAGCTATACAGGGGGCCTGGGCGAGCAGTACTTC.

CDR3 region: CASSQSQGTGGNTIYF. The CDR3 DNA reads as TGTGCCAGCAGCCAGTCACAGGGCACAGGGGGAAACACCATATATTTT. The rearrangement uses TRBV3-1 (or the pseudogene TRBV3-2) and TRBJ1-3, with a weak D call TRBD1 (6 bases). Germline loops: CDR1 LGHDT, CDR2 YNNKEL (reference sequence). Trimming removed 3 bases at V and 4 bases at J, with 16 bases between. The CDR3 totals 16 residues.

This chain links TRBV6-5 with TRBJ1-1, with D unresolved. Between the trimmed V and J ends, which lost 8 bases and 4 bases, there was a span of 11 bases. CDR1 and CDR2 from the germline V gene are MNHEY and SVGAGI. The CDR3 spans 12 residues. CDR3 coding DNA: TGTGCCAGCGGACGGAAGGCCACTGAAGCTTTCTTT. Residues: CASGRKATEAFF.

V is TRBV18 and J is TRBJ1-6, with a weak D call TRBD1 (5 bases). Trimming removed 3 bases at V and 6 bases at J, with 9 bases between. The CDR3 spans 14 residues. Germline V CDR1 and CDR2: KGHSH, LQKENI. CDR3 region: CASSPVGTNSPLHF. The CDR3 region has the DNA TGTGCCAGCTCACCGGTCGGGACTAATTCACCCCTCCACTTT.

The rearrangement links TRBV11-2 to TRBJ2-3, with D possibly being TRBD1 or TRBD2 (5 bases each). The V end was cut by 6 bases, the J end by 2 bases, with 12 bases between. The germline V gene encodes CDR1 SGHAT and CDR2 FQNNGV. This CDR3 spans 14 amino acids. The CDR3 nucleotides are TGTGCCAGCAGGTACACCGGGACCACAGATACGCAGTATTTT. Its translation: CASRYTGTTDTQYF.